This T cell receptor beta chain emerged from a study of T cells of healthy individuals. The CDR3 consists of 12 residues. V lost 0 bases and J lost 3, with 2 bases in between. In TCRdb, the 5' RACE reads were re-called with MiXCR into one record per CDR3 protein. The repertoire holds more than 60,000 distinct CDR3 sequences, with 15% to 20% as singletons. This clonotype has a count of ten or more. The V and J genes are TRBV12-3 or TRBV12-4 and TRBJ1-1, with D unclear. The receptor's source is a human donor in good health. The CDR3 bases are TGTGCCAGCAGTTTAGCCGACACTGAAGCTTTCTTT. It is translated as CASSLADTEAFF.